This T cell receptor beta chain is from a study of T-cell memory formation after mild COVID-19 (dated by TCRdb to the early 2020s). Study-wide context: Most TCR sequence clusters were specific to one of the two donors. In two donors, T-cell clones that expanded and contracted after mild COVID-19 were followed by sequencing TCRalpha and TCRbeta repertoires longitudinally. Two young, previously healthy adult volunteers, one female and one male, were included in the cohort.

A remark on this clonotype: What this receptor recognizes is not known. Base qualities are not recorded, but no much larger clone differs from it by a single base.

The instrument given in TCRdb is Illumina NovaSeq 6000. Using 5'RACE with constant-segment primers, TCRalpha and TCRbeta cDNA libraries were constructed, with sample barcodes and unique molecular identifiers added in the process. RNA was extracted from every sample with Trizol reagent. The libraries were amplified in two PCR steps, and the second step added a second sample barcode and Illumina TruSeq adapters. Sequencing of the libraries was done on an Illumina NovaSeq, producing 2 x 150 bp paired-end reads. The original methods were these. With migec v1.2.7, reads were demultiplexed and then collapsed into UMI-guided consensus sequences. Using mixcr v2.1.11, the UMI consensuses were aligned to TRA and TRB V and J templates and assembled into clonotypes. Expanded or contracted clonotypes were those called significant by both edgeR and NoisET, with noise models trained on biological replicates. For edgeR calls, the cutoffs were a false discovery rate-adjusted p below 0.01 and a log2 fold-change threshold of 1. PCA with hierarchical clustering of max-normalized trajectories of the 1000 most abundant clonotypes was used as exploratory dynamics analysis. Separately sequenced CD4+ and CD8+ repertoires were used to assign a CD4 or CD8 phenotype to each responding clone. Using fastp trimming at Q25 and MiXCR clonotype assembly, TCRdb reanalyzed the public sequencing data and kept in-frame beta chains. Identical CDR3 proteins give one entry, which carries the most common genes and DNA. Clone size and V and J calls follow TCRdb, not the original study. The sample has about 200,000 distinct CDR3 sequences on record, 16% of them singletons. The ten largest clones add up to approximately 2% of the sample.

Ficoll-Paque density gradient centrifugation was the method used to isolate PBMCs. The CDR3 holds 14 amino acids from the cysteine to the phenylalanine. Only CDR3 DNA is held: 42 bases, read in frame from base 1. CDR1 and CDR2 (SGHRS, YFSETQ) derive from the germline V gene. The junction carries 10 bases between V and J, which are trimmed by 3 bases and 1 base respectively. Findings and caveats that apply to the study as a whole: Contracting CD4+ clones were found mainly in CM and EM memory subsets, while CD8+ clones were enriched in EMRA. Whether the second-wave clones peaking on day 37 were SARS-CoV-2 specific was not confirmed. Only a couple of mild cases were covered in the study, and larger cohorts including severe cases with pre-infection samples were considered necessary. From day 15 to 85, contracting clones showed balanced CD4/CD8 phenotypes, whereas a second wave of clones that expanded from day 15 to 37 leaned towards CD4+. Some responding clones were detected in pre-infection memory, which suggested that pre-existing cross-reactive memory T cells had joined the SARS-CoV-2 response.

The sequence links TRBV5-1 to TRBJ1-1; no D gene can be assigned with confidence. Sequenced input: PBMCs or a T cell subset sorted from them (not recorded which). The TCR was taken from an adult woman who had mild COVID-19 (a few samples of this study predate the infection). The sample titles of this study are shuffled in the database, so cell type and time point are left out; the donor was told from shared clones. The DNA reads TGCGCCAGCAGCTGGGAGTCCAGGAACACTGAAGCTTTCTTT. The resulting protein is CASSWESRNTEAFF. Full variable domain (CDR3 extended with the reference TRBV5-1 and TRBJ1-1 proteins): KAGVTQTPRYLIKTRGQQVTLSCSPISGHRSVSWYQQTPGQGLQFLFEYFSETQRNKGNFPGRFSGRQFSNSRSEMNVSTLELGDSALYLCASSWESRNTEAFFGQGTRLTVV.